The sequence of this TCR beta chain was determined in a study of shared clonotypes between healthy human individuals. Turning to the study itself: Per-donor plates numbered three CD4 naive, three CD4 memory, two CD8 naive and one CD8 memory.

Clones were read by immunoSEQ multiplex PCR, and TCRdb kept only the in-frame ones, dropping some. The sample consists of over 2 million clones, less than 95% of them appearing once. Germline V gene lookup returns CDR1 SGHTA and CDR2 FQGNSA. There are 18 residues in the CDR3. Trimming cost V 4 bases and J 1 base; bases outside gene matches: 14. As to this clone: Its target is unknown.

General observations from the study: Large sequencing depth failed to make sorted-subset sequencing complete, rarefaction showed. A generally larger estimated richness was seen in naive subsets than in memory subsets.

CD45RO-negative, CCR7-selected cells formed the naive CD8 fraction, which excluded terminally differentiated effector memory CD45RA+ cells. The sequencing sample was made of naive CD8+ T cells sorted from blood. V and J are TRBV7-2 and TRBJ2-3; 7 bases fit TRBD2. This sequence was found in a man between 18 and 35 years old in good health. This CDR3 is CASSSRDGSGRGTDTQYF. As DNA, the CDR3 is TGTGCCAGCAGCTCCAGGGATGGTAGCGGGCGAGGCACAGATACGCAGTATTTT.